Here is one T cell receptor beta chain with its context. This clonotype was detected only a few times. Its specific antigen is unknown. No qualities accompany the bases; no much larger clone lies one base away. These reads were obtained on an Illumina NovaSeq 6000. TCRalpha and TCRbeta cDNA libraries were constructed by 5'RACE with constant-segment primers, with sample barcodes and unique molecular identifiers being introduced. RNA was extracted from every sample with Trizol reagent. Amplification of the libraries took two PCR steps, and the second step added a second sample barcode plus Illumina TruSeq adapters. Sequencing of libraries was performed on an Illumina NovaSeq with 2 x 150 bp paired-end reads. Regarding the original processing steps: Demultiplexing of reads and collapsing into UMI-guided consensus sequences were performed with migec v1.2.7. Using mixcr v2.1.11, UMI consensuses were aligned to TRA and TRB V and J templates and then assembled into clonotypes. Clonotypes were classified as expanded or contracted when called significant by both edgeR and NoisET, with noise models trained on biological replicates. For edgeR calls, the cutoffs were a false discovery rate-adjusted p below 0.01 and a log2 fold-change threshold of 1. As an exploratory analysis of dynamics, PCA with hierarchical clustering was applied to max-normalized trajectories of the 1000 most abundant clonotypes. Separately sequenced CD4+ and CD8+ repertoires were used to assign a CD4 or CD8 phenotype to each responding clone. TCRdb trimmed public reads at Q25 via fastp, called clones via MiXCR and kept in-frame beta chains. Duplicate CDR3 protein sequences are folded into a single record with the most common DNA and genes. What appears here as the V and J calls and clone size reflects TCRdb's work, not the paper's. This sample gives roughly 190,000 distinct CDR3 sequences in total; more than 25% of them show up just once. Clones ranked in the top ten supply roughly 11% of the sample.

The sample belongs to a study of T-cell memory formation after mild COVID-19 (dated by TCRdb to the early 2020s). About the full investigation: TCR sequence clusters from the two donors were largely donor specific. The cohort comprised two young, previously healthy adult volunteers, one female and one male. Longitudinal TCRalpha and TCRbeta repertoire sequencing tracked T-cell clones expanding and contracting after mild COVID-19 in a couple of donors. Results the study describes overall, beyond this receptor: SARS-CoV-2 specificity was not confirmed for the second-wave clones peaking on day 37. Contracting CD4+ clones turned up mainly in the CM and EM memory subsets, whereas EMRA was where CD8+ clones were enriched. Clones that contracted from day 15 to 85 showed balanced CD4/CD8 phenotypes, whereas a second wave of clones that expanded from day 15 to 37 leaned towards CD4+. The study covered only a couple of mild cases, and larger cohorts including severe cases with pre-infection samples were considered necessary. Some responding clones were found in pre-infection memory, which suggests that pre-existing cross-reactive memory T cells took part in the SARS-CoV-2 response.

V gives up 3 bases and J gives up 0 bases, and the segment between their germline ends measures 14 bases. CDR1 and CDR2 are drawn from the germline V gene: SGHDN, FVKESK. From its cysteine to its phenylalanine, the CDR3 spans 16 amino acids. Only the CDR3 region is kept as DNA, spanning 48 bases read in frame from base 1. PBMCs were isolated by Ficoll-Paque density gradient centrifugation. This clonotype originated in an adult woman who had mild COVID-19 (a few samples of this study predate the infection). The sample titles of this study are shuffled in the database, so cell type and time point are left out; the donor was told from shared clones. The chain is encoded by TRBV14 joined to TRBJ1-1, and possibly TRBD1, on 5 matching bases. The sequenced material came from PBMCs or a T cell subset sorted from them (not recorded which). The CDR3 reads as follows: CASSHAWGRLNTEAFF. The nucleotide sequence is TGTGCCAGCAGCCACGCATGGGGACGGCTGAACACTGAAGCTTTCTTT.